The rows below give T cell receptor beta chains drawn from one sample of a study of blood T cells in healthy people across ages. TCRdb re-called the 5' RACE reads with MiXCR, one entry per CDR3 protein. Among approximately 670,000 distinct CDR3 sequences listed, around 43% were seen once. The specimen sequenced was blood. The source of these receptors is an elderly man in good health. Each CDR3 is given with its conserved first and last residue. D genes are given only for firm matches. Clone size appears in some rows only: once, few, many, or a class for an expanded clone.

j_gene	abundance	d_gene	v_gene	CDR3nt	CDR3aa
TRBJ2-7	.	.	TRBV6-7	TGTGCCAGCAGTCCCCCCAAAGACAGATACTACGAGCAGTACTTC	CASSPPKDRYYEQYF
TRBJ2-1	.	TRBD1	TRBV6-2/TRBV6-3	TGTGCCAGCAGTTACGGGACAGGGGCAGGGAATGAGCAGTTCTTC	CASSYGTGAGNEQFF
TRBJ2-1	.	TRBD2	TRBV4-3	TGCGCCAGCAGCCGAGGACTAGCGGTTGAAAGCTCCTACAATGTGCAGTTCTTC	CASSRGLAVESSYNVQFF
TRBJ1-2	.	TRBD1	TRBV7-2	TGTGCCAGCAGCTTAGTACAGGGGGTGATGGGCTACACCTTC	CASSLVQGVMGYTF
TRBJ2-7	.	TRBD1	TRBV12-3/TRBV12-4	TGTGCCAGCAGCCTAAAGACAGGGTTGGTGGACGAGCAGTACTTC	CASSLKTGLVDEQYF
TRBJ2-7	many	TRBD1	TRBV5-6	TGTGCCAGCAGCGGCGGGACAGGCGAACCCCTGTACGAGCAGTACTTC	CASSGGTGEPLYEQYF
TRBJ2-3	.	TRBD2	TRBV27	TGTGCCAGCAGTTCCCCAAGTCTGAGCGGGAGCTCTACAGATACGCGGTATTTT	CASSSPSLSGSSTDTRYF
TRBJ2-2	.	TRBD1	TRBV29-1	TGCAGCGGCCAGACAGGGAGAGACACCGGGGAGCTGTTTTTT	CSGQTGRDTGELFF
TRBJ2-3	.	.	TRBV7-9	TGTGCCAGCGGAATTGGGCAGGGGGGTAGAGATACGCAGTATTTT	CASGIGQGGRDTQYF
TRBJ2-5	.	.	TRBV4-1	TGCGCCAGCAACCTCAAAGGGGACGGAGAGACCCAGTACTTC	CASNLKGDGETQYF
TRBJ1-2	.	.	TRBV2	TGTGCCAGCCACAGGGTCTTCGGCCGGACCGATGGCTACACCTTC	CASHRVFGRTDGYTF
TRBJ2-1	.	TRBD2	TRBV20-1	TGCAGTGCTGGAGAAGCGGGAAATGAGCAGTTCTTC	CSAGEAGNEQFF
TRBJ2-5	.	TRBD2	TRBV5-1	TGCGCCAGCAGAACTACTAGCGGTGAGACCCAGTACTTC	CASRTTSGETQYF
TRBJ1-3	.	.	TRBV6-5	TGTGCCAGCACCCCGGACAGAGGAAACACCATATATTTT	CASTPDRGNTIYF
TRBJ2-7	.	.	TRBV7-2	TGTGCCAGCCGCTTAGTATCGGTCTCCTACGAGCAGTACTTC	CASRLVSVSYEQYF
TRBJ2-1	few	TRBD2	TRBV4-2	TGTGCCAGCAGCCAGTCCGGGACTAGCGTAATAGAGCAGTTCTTC	CASSQSGTSVIEQFF
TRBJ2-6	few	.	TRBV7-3	TGTGCCACTCCTCAGGACCCCTCCTCTGGGGCCAACGTCCTGACTTTC	CATPQDPSSGANVLTF
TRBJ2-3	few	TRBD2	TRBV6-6	TGTGCCAGCAGCGAGCGGGAGATCAGGAGCACAGATACGCAGTATTTT	CASSEREIRSTDTQYF
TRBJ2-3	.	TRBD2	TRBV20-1	TGCAGTGCTCCAGTCAGAGTTGGGGGGACTAGCGGAAGCACAGATACGCAGTATTTT	CSAPVRVGGTSGSTDTQYF
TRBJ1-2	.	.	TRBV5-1	TGCGCCAGCAGCTTGGGGGGGACCGCGCATGGCTACACCTTC	CASSLGGTAHGYTF
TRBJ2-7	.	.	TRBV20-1	TGCAGTGCTAGTCAGGGCGGCAATGAGCAGTACTTC	CSASQGGNEQYF
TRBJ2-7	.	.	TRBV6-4	TGTGCCAGCAGTGACTCCCAAGCATCCTACGAGCAGTACTTC	CASSDSQASYEQYF
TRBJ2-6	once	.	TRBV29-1	TGCAGCGTTGAAAGGAACGGGACCAACGTCCTGACTTTC	CSVERNGTNVLTF
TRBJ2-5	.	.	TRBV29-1	TGCAGCGTTGAATCAGAGACCCAGTACTTC	CSVESETQYF
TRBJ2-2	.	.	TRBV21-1	TGTGCCAGCAGCAGAAACCTAGCGGGGGGTCACGCGAACACCGGGGAGCTGTTTTTT	CASSRNLAGGHANTGELFF
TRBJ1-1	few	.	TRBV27	TGTGCCAGCAGTCGGGGCAGGGATCTCGAAGCTTTCTTT	CASSRGRDLEAFF
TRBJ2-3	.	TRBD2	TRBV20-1	TGCAGTGCTACCGGGAGGGGGGGACCCACAGATACGCAGTATTTT	CSATGRGGPTDTQYF
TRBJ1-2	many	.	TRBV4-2	TGTGCCAGCAGCCAAGACGGGAGATACTATGGCTACACCTTC	CASSQDGRYYGYTF
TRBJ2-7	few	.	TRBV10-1	TGCGCCAGCAGTGATCATACGCGCTACGAGCAGTACTTC	CASSDHTRYEQYF
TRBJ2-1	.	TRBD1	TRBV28	TGTGCCAGCAGCCAGGGACAGGGAGGGACCCGGCAGTTCTTC	CASSQGQGGTRQFF
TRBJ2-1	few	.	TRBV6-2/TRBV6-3	TGTGCCAGCAGGCCCCAGGGCTATGAGCAGTTCTTC	CASRPQGYEQFF
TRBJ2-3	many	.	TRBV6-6	TGTGCCAGCAGTTACTCGGGCAGGTACACAGATACGCAGTATTTT	CASSYSGRYTDTQYF
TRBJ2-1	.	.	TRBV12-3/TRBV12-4	TGTGCCAGCAGGGGGACGGCTGAGCAGTTCTTC	CASRGTAEQFF
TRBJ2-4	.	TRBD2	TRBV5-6	TGTGCCAGCAGCGCACCTAGCGGGGAGGCCGACATTCAGTACTTC	CASSAPSGEADIQYF
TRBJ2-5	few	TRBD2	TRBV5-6	TGTGCCAGCAGCCTCCAGGGAGGGGCCGGTGAGACCCAGTACTTC	CASSLQGGAGETQYF
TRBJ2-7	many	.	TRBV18	TGTGCCAGCTCACCGCCGAGCTCCTACGAGCAGTACTTC	CASSPPSSYEQYF
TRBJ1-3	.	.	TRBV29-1	TGCAGCGTTGAACGATCTGGAAACACCATATATTTT	CSVERSGNTIYF